This entry is about one T cell receptor beta chain. Time point defined: patch test 2, 6 weeks after DPC sensitization. Treatment given: therapeutic diphenylcyclopropenone sensitization with weekly scalp DPC. This record belongs to a study of human T cells and chemical hapten exposure. Within the library, unique molecular identifiers were attached to each individual cDNA molecule. A single record per CDR3 protein comes from TCRdb applying MiXCR to the RACE reads. The repertoire holds some 71,000 distinct CDR3 sequences, with about 9.4% as singletons. Germline lookup yields CDR1 LGHNT and CDR2 FRNRAP. V was clipped by 2 bases and J by 0 bases; unmatched bases: 6. This CDR3 is built from 17 residues.

This chain uses TRBV12-5 with TRBJ2-1; 8 bases are a match to TRBD2. The source of this sequence is a woman aged 45-59 years with alopecia areata. Some clones in this sample may be carry-over from other donors' samples. The specimen was whole blood, collected in connection with sensitization to the hapten diphenylcyclopropenone (DPC). The DNA for the CDR3 is TGTGCTAGTGGTTTGAGTGGGGGACTAGTCTCCTACAATGAGCAGTTCTTC. Its translation is CASGLSGGLVSYNEQFF.